The rows below give T cell receptor beta chains drawn from one sample of a study of OX40 agonist ivuxolimab in advanced cancers. Here immunoSEQ multiplex PCR was the method, and the copy in TCRdb shows in-frame clones only, minus some. The table includes approximately 88,000 clones, roughly 84% detected once. Sequences were derived from CD4+ or CD8+ T cells sorted from blood, sampled in a trial of the OX40 agonist ivuxolimab. All receptors come from an adult with an advanced solid tumor such as melanoma, head and neck, liver or kidney cancer. CDR3s include the opening cysteine and the closing phenylalanine or tryptophan. The order of the fields is J gene, clone size, V gene, CDR3 protein. Size is stated for part of the rows, as once, few or many counts, or as a class when the clone is expanded.

NA,NA,TRBV7-3,CASSPQVSSYEQYF
TRBJ1-5,once,TRBV30,CAWSVRGSGDNQPQHF
TRBJ1-2,NA,TRBV27,CASSLSPGTAYYGYTF
TRBJ1-1,NA,TRBV18,CASSPRGAGVNTEAFF
TRBJ2-7,NA,TRBV4-2,CASSKTDNYEQYF
TRBJ2-3,once,TRBV6-5,CASSYGHTSSTDTQYF
TRBJ1-3,NA,TRBV19,CASSRRDSGNTIYF
TRBJ1-1,NA,TRBV18,CASSPSSRQVYTEAFF
TRBJ1-4,NA,TRBV5-1,CASSLTLSGTGDEKLFF
TRBJ2-7,NA,TRBV7-2,CASSLRQGGLYEQYF
TRBJ1-1,NA,TRBV18,CASSPTLDRANTEAFF
TRBJ2-1,NA,TRBV7-2,CASSRTGKNEQFF
TRBJ2-7,NA,TRBV5-8,CASSSGWETGIYEQYF
TRBJ2-3,NA,TRBV5-1,CASSSLPDGGSTDTQYF
TRBJ1-2,NA,TRBV30,CAWSRDSTYKYGYTF
TRBJ1-1,NA,TRBV6-1,CASRPYRVSDTEAFF
TRBJ2-3,NA,TRBV9,CASSLRAGGPNTDTQYF
TRBJ2-2,NA,TRBV19,CASKPQSGGETGELFF
TRBJ2-7,once,TRBV7-2,CASSLARARGNEQYF
TRBJ2-7,once,TRBV18,CASSPLAGSDLYEQYF